This T cell receptor beta chain comes out of a study of T cells after yellow fever vaccination (dated by TCRdb to about 2019). Regarding the study in general: The SMART-Seq v4 Ultra Low Input RNA kit was used to prepare libraries from fractions with low cell numbers. Two healthy male donors made up the cohort, one aged 18 to 30 years and the other aged 30 to 40 years. Bulk TCR alpha and beta repertoires were sequenced longitudinally to track T-cell clones before and after primary and booster YFV17D yellow fever vaccination. Blood was collected at multiple timepoints before and after primary and secondary immunization, and bulk PBMC replicates and cell subsets were isolated.

Reading the label with the study, this specimen's treatment or condition is: live attenuated yellow fever vaccine strain. At each blood-draw timepoint, two biological replicates of bulk PBMCs were obtained. A standard Ficoll-Paque protocol was used to isolate PBMCs from peripheral blood. TriZol was used to extract RNA from bulk PBMCs, from CD4 and CD8 fractions, and from dextramer-positive and dextramer-negative fractions. Trimmed from V: 0 bases; trimmed from J: 0 bases; junction bases lacking a gene match: 3. The germline V gene provides CDR1 LGHNA and CDR2 YSLEER. The CDR3 contains 17 residues, cysteine and phenylalanine counted. CDR3 DNA is the only sequence kept; it has 51 bases, read in frame from the first base. Sequencing was performed on an Illumina NovaSeq 6000. TCR cDNA was synthesized by 5'RACE template switching, which introduced a universal primer site and unique molecular identifiers. Priming of cDNA synthesis was performed from both the TCR alpha and TCR beta constant segments. Libraries were amplified in two PCR steps, with sample barcodes and sequencing adapters added in the second step. Sequencing of the libraries was done on either Illumina HiSeq 2500 (2x100 bp) or NovaSeq (2x150 bp). From the authors' description of their analysis: Reads were demultiplexed and collapsed into UMI consensus sequences with MIGEC, and V(D)J alignment was performed with MiXCR. Clonotypes responding to the vaccine were identified with edgeR on replicate PBMC samples, with the criteria of FDR below 0.01 and a log2 fold change above 5 up to day 15. Each bulk clonotype received a CD4 or CD8 identity based on whether the sequenced CD4 or CD8 repertoire contained that clonotype at higher abundance. TCRdb ran its own pipeline on the public reads, namely fastp trimming at Q25 and MiXCR clone calling, and kept in-frame beta chains. Each entry merges the rows of one CDR3 protein and shows their most common DNA and genes. V and J calls and clone size were set by TCRdb, not the authors. In all, the sample holds 250,000 or so distinct CDR3 sequences, and about 3.5% of those were seen once. The biggest ten clones account for around 19% of the sample.

Overall study outcomes, separate from this receptor: Because the study included only a couple of donors, the extent to which the findings can be generalized is limited. A small share of clonotypes was detected in both CD4 and CD8 compartments, with the overlap likely arising from convergent recombination. Because abundant contaminating clonotypes from the bulk population could be contained in FACS-sorted repertoires, computational filtering was required. Compared with the primary T-cell response, the secondary T-cell response was weaker but faster, peaking on day 5 rather than day 15. Most clones expanded after primary vaccination were re-detected after the booster (around 96% of CD4 and around 88% of CD8), suggesting broad memory maintenance.

The sample holds many counts of this clonotype. The target of this receptor is not known. No base quality values were provided; no much bigger clone lies one nucleotide off. The chain joins TRBV4-3 to TRBJ2-1; 9 of the junction bases match TRBD1. This clonotype originated in a man between 18 and 29 years old who received the YFV17D yellow fever vaccine. The source material was PBMCs, sampled 15 days after the yellow fever booster vaccination. The DNA reads as follows: TGCGCCAGCAGCCAAGAAGACAGGGGGAGCTCCTACAATGAGCAGTTCTTC. It codes for CASSQEDRGSSYNEQFF.